Each of the 8 T cell receptor beta chains below was sequenced from the same sample in a study of blood T cell repertoires in COVID-19. The assay was immunoSEQ multiplex PCR, and TCRdb's table has in-frame clones only and misses some. In the table there are around 190,000 clones, around 75% of which are singletons. Sequencing input: peripheral blood. The receptors stem from a woman in her 40s with COVID-19, enrolled during active disease.

The V call is TRBV5-4, the J call TRBJ2-2; possible D gene TRBD2, 6 bases. Trimming left V 0 bases short and J 1 base short, with 10 bases between. The CDR3 has 16 amino acids. Germline loops: CDR1 SGHNT, CDR2 YYREEE (reference sequence). CDR3 in amino acids: CASSLGGILNTGELFF. The CDR3 DNA reads TGTGCCAGCAGCTTGGGCGGGATTCTGAACACCGGGGAGCTGTTTTTT. Combining the CDR3 with reference TRBV5-4 and TRBJ2-2 gives the whole variable domain ETGVTQSPTHLIKTRGQQVTLRCSSQSGHNTVSWYQQALGQGPQFIFQYYREEENGRGNFPPRFSGLQFPNYSSELNVNALELDDSALYLCASSLGGILNTGELFFGEGSRLTVL.

This clone was recorded at least ten times. This chain joins TRBV7-9 and TRBJ1-2; no definite D call. There are 15 residues in the CDR3. Deletions cut 1 base from V and 1 base from J, with 10 bases between. CDR1 and CDR2 (germline): SEHNR, FQNEAQ (reference sequence). The CDR3 nucleotides are TGTGCCAGCAGCTTAGGGCAGGCGGGTAACTATGGCTACACCTTC. Amino acids: CASSLGQAGNYGYTF.

V and J are TRBV24-1 and TRBJ2-3; 8 positions agree with TRBD1. The germline V gene has CDR1 KGHDR and CDR2 SFDVKD. The CDR3 spans 15 residues. Germline trimming cut 4 bases from V and 6 bases from J; bases unmatched to any gene: 8. The CDR3 sequence: CATSDPGQGPDTQYF. As DNA, the CDR3 is TGTGCCACCAGTGACCCCGGACAGGGACCGGATACGCAGTATTTT.

J is TRBJ2-1 and V is TRBV7-2; D may be TRBD1 (6 bases). The V and J ends lost 0 bases and 10 bases respectively, with 16 bases between them. Germline CDR1 and CDR2: SGHTA and FQGNSA. The CDR3 totals 15 residues. CDR3 nucleotides: TGTGCCAGCAGCTTAGCTCTGAGTGGGGGCGGGGAGCAGTTCTTC. Translated, it gives CASSLALSGGGEQFF.

V and J are TRBV19 and TRBJ2-3; D is perhaps TRBD2 (6 bases). Germline V gives CDR1 LNHDA, CDR2 SQIVND (reference sequence). This CDR3 region has 14 residues. V dropped 4 bases and J dropped 3 bases, with 11 bases sitting between them. The CDR3 reads CASSRWLATDTQYF. CDR3 DNA: TGTGCCAGTAGTAGGTGGCTAGCGACAGATACGCAGTATTTT.

This clone was recorded only once. The DNA of the CDR3 is TGTGCCAGCAGCTGGGGATCATCGGGGGAGACCCAGTACTTC. Translated: CASSWGSSGETQYF. V gene TRBV5-8 combines with J gene TRBJ2-5; tentatively, D is TRBD2 (5 bases). Trimming removed 3 bases from V and 5 bases from J, with 14 bases in between. CDR1 is SGHTS and CDR2 is YDEGEE in the germline V gene. The CDR3 length is 14 residues. The variable domain in full, completed from reference TRBV5-8 and TRBJ2-5, reads EAGVTQSPTHLIKTRGQQATLRCSPISGHTSVYWYQQALGLGLQFLLWYDEGEERNRGNFPPRFSGRQFPNYSSELNVNALELEDSALYLCASSWGSSGETQYFGPGTRLLVL.

The chain joins TRBV3-1 (or the pseudogene TRBV3-2) to TRBJ1-5; maybe TRBD1 (5 bases). Germline V lookup: CDR1 LGHDT, CDR2 YNNKEL (reference sequence). This CDR3 spans 14 amino acids. V was shortened by 1 base and J by 5 bases, with 9 bases between the two germline ends. CDR3 residues: CASSQAQGYQPQHF. In DNA, the CDR3 is TGTGCCAGCAGCCAAGCTCAGGGTTATCAGCCCCAGCATTTT.

V gene TRBV5-4 combines with J gene TRBJ2-1; 14 positions match TRBD2. The ends lost 0 bases at V and 9 bases at J; junction bases unmatched: 8. Germline V gene lookup returns CDR1 SGHNT and CDR2 YYREEE (reference sequence). The CDR3 covers 17 residues. The CDR3 region has the DNA TGTGCCAGCAGCTTGGATGGACTAGCGGGGGGCTCGAGTGAGCAGTTCTTC. Amino acid sequence: CASSLDGLAGGSSEQFF.